This T cell receptor (beta chain) is from a study of blood T cell repertoires in COVID-19 (dated by TCRdb to between 2020 and 2021). Context from the whole study: The collaborator samples originated in the United States, Italy and Spain and spanned the acute and convalescent phases of COVID-19. HLA class I and class II types, where available, came from metadata supplied by the sample provider rather than from assay-based typing. The repertoires were released in a freely available public database meant as a resource for research on the immune response to SARS-CoV-2. A de-identified subject ID, COVID-19 status, age in years and sex were almost always included in the sample metadata. The material from the prospective study consisted of cDNA or gDNA derived from T cells, B-cell-depleted T cells, or PBMCs. Samples came from the ongoing ImmuneRACE study (first 160 participants) plus 1,254 subjects from 6 global collaborators. Subjects who had been exposed to COVID-19, were actively infected with it, or had recovered from it provided the deeply sampled blood TCRbeta repertoires that made up the dataset. General conclusions and limits of the study: Clinical and demographic metadata were provided uncurated, with the amount varying by source and participant.

TCRbeta CDR3 regions were amplified from genomic DNA by means of the immunoSEQ Assay, a bias-controlled multiplex PCR. Under the source paper's analysis protocol: Nucleated cell counts per sample were estimated from amplification of reference gene primers within the assay. To quantify the absolute abundance of each unique TCRbeta CDR3 rearrangement, sequence reads were collapsed and filtered. Productive Simpson clonality was computed per sample as the square root of Simpson's diversity index over productive rearrangements. Entries here come from immuneACCESS through TCRdb and include only in-frame sequences with V and J called. Some clones fail to appear in such tables; in the studies checked, an unresolved V gene covers under half of the shortfall, and the cause of the remainder is unknown. V, J and clone size were drawn from that table, and D and trimming were deduced from the DNA. This sample lists tens of thousands of clones; 90% were detected once. Of the sample, around an eighth is held by the ten largest clones.

The collaborating institutions used their own protocols to collect whole blood in K2EDTA tubes. Collaborator samples were shipped for TCRbeta analysis as frozen whole blood, isolated PBMCs, or DNA extracted from either sample type. The CDR3, from cysteine to phenylalanine, totals 15 residues. The retained sequence is limited to the CDR3, 45 bases, with the frame set at the first base. Via the germline V gene, CDR1 is SGHRS and CDR2 YFSETQ. Unmatched junction bases come to 9, with V trimmed by 6 bases and J by 1 base. Concerning this clone: This clone's antigen is unknown. No base qualities exist here, and no much larger clone lies one base off it.

The source material was peripheral blood. The receptor comes from a human donor with active COVID-19. The donor label of this sample is uncertain. In this chain, TRBV5-1 is recombined with TRBJ1-1, and TRBD1 matches 7 of the central bases. The nucleotide sequence is given as TGCGCCAGCATCTCGGAGGGGGCCCGGAACACTGAAGCTTTCTTT. Its protein reads: CASISEGARNTEAFF.